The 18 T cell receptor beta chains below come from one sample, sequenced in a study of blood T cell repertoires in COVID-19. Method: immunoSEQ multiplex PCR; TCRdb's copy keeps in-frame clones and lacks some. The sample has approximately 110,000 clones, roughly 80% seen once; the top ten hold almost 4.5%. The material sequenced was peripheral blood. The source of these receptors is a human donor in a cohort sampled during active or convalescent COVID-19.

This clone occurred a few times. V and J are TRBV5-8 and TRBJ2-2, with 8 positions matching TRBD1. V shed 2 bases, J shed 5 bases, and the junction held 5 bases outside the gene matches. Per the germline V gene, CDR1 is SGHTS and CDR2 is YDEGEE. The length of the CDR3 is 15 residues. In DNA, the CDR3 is TGTGCCAGCAGCTTCAGGACAGGGCAAACCGGGGAGCTGTTTTTT. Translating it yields CASSFRTGQTGELFF.

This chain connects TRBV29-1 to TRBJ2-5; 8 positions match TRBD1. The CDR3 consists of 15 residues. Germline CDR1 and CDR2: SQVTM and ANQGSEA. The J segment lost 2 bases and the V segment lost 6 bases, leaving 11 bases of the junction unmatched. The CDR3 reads CSVAGGVLVQETQYF. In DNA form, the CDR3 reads TGCAGCGTCGCAGGGGGCGTTTTGGTTCAAGAGACCCAGTACTTC.

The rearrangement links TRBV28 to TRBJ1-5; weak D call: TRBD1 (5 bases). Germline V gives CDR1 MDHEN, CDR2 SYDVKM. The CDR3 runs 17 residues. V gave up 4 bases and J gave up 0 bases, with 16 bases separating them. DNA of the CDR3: TGTGCCAGCAGTTGGGACTTCCTCCACTCTAGCAATCAGCCCCAGCATTTT. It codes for CASSWDFLHSSNQPQHF.

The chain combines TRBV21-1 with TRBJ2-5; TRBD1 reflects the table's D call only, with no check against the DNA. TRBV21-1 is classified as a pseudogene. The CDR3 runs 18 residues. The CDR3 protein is CASSKEPGQPSNQETQYF. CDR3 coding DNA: TGTGCCAGCAGCAAAGAACCGGGACAACCCTCCAACCAAGAGACCCAGTACTTC.

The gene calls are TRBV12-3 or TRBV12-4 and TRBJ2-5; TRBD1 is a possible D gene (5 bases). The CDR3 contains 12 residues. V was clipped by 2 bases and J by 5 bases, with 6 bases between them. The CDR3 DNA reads TGTGCCAGCAGTTTAAACAGGGAGACCCAGTACTTC. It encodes CASSLNRETQYF.

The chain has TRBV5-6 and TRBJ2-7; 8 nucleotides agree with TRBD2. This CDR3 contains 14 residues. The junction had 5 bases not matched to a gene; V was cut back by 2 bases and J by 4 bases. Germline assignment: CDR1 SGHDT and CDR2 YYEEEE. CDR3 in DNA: TGTGCCAGCAGCTTCGGCGGGAGGAATTACGAGCAGTACTTC. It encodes CASSFGGRNYEQYF.

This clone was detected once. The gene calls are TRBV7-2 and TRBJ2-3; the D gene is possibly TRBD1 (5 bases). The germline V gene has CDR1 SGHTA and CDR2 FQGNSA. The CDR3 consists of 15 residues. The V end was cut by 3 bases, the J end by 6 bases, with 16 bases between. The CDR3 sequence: CASSFEQALGDTQYF. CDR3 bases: TGTGCCAGCAGCTTCGAACAGGCCTTAGGGGATACGCAGTATTTT.

Here the CDR3 reads CASSYFDRVGYTF. DNA for the CDR3: TGTGCCAGCAGTTACTTCGACAGGGTAGGCTACACCTTC. This chain uses TRBV6-2 or TRBV6-3 with TRBJ1-2, with 7 bases fitting TRBD1. Germline values: CDR1 MNHEY, CDR2 SVGEGT. V gave up 1 base and J gave up 8 bases; unmatched junction bases: 4. This CDR3 contains 13 residues.

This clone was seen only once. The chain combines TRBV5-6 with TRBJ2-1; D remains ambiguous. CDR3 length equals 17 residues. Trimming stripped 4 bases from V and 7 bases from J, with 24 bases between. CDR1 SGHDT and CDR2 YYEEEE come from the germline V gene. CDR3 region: CASSLYLIKQLLNEQFF. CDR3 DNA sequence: TGTGCCAGCAGCCTGTATCTAATTAAACAGCTATTGAATGAGCAGTTCTTC.

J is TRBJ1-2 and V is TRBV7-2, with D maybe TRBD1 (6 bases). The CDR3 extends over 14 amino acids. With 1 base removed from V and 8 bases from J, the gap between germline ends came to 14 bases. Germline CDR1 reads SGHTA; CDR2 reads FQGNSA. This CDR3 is CASSLEAGASGYTF. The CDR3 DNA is TGTGCCAGCAGCTTAGAGGCAGGGGCAAGCGGCTACACCTTC.

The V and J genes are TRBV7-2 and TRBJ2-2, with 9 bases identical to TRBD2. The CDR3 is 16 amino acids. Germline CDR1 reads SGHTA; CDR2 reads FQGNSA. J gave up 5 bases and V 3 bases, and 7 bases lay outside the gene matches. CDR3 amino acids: CASSFAQAGGTGELFF. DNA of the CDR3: TGTGCCAGCAGCTTCGCTCAGGCGGGAGGGACCGGGGAGCTGTTTTTT. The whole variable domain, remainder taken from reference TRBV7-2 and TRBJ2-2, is GAGVSQSPSNKVTEKGKDVELRCDPISGHTALYWYRQSLGQGLEFLIYFQGNSAPDKSGLPSDRFSAERTGGSVSTLTIQRTQQEDSAVYLCASSFAQAGGTGELFFGEGSRLTVL.

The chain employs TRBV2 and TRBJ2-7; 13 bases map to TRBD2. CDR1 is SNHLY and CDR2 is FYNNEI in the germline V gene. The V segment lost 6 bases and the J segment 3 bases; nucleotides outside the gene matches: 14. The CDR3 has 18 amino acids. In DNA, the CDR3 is TGTGCCAGCAGCCCCGGACTAGCGGGAGTCGCCGACTACTACGAGCAGTACTTC. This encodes CASSPGLAGVADYYEQYF.

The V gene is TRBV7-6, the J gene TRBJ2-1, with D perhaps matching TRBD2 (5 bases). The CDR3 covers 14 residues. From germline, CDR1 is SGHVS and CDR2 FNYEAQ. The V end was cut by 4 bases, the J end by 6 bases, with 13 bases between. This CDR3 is CASSYAWESNEQFF. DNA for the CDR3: TGTGCCAGCAGCTACGCCTGGGAGAGCAATGAGCAGTTCTTC.

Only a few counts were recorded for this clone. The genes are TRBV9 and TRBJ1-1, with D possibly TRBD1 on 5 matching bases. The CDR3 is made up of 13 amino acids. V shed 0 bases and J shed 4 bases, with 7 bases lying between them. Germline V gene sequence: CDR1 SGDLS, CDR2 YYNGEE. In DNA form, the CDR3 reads TGTGCCAGCAGCGTAGGACAGTCCACTGAAGCTTTCTTT. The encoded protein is CASSVGQSTEAFF.

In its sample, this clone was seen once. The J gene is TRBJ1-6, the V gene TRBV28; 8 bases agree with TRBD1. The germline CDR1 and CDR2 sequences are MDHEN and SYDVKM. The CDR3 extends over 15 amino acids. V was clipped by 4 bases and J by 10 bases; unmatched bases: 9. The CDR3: CASSSLTGVLSPLHF. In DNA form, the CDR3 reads TGTGCCAGCAGTTCCTTGACAGGGGTCTTATCACCCCTCCACTTT. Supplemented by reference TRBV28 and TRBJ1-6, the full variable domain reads DVKVTQSSRYLVKRTGEKVFLECVQDMDHENMFWYRQDPGLGLRLIYFSYDVKMKEKGDIPEGYSVSREKKERFSLILESASTNQTSMYLCASSSLTGVLSPLHFGNGTRLTVT.

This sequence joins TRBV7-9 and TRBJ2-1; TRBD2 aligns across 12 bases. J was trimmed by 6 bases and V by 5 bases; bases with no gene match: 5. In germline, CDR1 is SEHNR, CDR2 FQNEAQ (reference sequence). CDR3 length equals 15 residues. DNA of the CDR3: TGTGCCAGCAGCCCTACTAGCGGGGGGAGCAATGAGCAGTTCTTC. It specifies CASSPTSGGSNEQFF.

CDR3 coding DNA: TGTGCCGCCCTAGAGGGAAGCTCCTATAATTCACCCCTCCACTTT. This gives the protein CAALEGSSYNSPLHF. V is TRBV7-2 and J is TRBJ1-6; no reliable D call. CDR1 SGHTA and CDR2 FQGNSA come from the germline V gene. Trimming removed 11 bases at V and 0 bases at J, with 14 bases between. The CDR3 totals 15 residues. The full variable domain, in which reference TRBV7-2 and TRBJ1-6 provide the parts outside the CDR3, is GAGVSQSPSNKVTEKGKDVELRCDPISGHTALYWYRQSLGQGLEFLIYFQGNSAPDKSGLPSDRFSAERTGGSVSTLTIQRTQQEDSAVYLCAALEGSSYNSPLHFGNGTRLTVT.

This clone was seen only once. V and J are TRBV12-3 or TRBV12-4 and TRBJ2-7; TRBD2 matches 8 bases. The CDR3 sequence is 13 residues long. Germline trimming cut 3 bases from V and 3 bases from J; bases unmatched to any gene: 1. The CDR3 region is CASSFGTSYEQYF. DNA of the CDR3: TGTGCCAGCAGTTTCGGGACTAGCTACGAGCAGTACTTC.